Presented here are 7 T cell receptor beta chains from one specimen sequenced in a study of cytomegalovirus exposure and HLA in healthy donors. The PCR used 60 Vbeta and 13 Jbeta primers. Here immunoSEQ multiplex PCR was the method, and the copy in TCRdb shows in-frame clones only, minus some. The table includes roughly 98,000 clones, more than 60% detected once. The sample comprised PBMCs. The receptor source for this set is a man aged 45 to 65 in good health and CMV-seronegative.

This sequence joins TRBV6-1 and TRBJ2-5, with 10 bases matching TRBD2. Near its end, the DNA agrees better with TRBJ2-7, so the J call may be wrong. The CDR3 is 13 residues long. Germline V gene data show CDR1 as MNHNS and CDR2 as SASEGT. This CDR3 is CASTSGGSYEQYF. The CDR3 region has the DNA TGTGCCAGCACTAGCGGGGGCTCCTACGAGCAGTACTTC.

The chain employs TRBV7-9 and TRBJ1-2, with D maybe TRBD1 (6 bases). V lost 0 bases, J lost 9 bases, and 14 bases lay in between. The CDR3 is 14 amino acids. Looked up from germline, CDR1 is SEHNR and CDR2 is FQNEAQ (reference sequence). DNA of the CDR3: TGTGCCAGCAGCTTAGCAGAACAGGGAAGGAGCTACACCTTC. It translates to CASSLAEQGRSYTF.

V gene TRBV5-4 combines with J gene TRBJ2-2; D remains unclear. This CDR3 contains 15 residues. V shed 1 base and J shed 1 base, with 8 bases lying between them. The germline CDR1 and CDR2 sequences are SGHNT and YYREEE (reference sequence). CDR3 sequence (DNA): TGTGCCAGCAGCTTGTCACAAATGAACACCGGGGAGCTGTTTTTT. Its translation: CASSLSQMNTGELFF.

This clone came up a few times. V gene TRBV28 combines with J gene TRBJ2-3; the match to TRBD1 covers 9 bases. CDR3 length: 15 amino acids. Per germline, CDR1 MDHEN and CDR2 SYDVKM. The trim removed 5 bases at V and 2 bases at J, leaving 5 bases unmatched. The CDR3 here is CASSLGQGPTDTQYF. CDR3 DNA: TGTGCCAGCAGTCTGGGACAGGGACCCACAGATACGCAGTATTTT.

CDR3 DNA: TGTGCCAGCAGTTTAACCCAGGGAACTCGTAATGAGCAGTTCTTC. This sequence encodes CASSLTQGTRNEQFF. This chain links TRBV28 with TRBJ2-1; possible D gene TRBD1, 5 bases. The CDR3 consists of 15 residues. V gave up 2 bases and J gave up 7 bases, with 15 bases separating them. Germline CDR1 is MDHEN and CDR2 is SYDVKM.

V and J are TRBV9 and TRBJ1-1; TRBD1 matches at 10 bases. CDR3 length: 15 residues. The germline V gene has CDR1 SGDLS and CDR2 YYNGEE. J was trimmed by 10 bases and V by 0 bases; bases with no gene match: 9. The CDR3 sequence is CASSVAGGTGEVAFF. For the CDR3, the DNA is TGTGCCAGCAGCGTAGCTGGCGGGACAGGGGAGGTAGCTTTCTTT.

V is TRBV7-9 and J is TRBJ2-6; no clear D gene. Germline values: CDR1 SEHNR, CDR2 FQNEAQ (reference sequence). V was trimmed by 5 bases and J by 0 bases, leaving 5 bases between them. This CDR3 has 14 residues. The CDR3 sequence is CASSPGSGANVLTF. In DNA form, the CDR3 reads TGTGCCAGCAGCCCGGGCTCTGGGGCCAACGTCCTGACTTTC.